What follows is one T cell receptor beta chain and its context. Antigen specificity is unknown. The data belong to a study of T-cell memory formation after mild COVID-19. The length of the CDR3 is 14 residues. Germline lookup yields CDR1 SNHLY and CDR2 FYNNEI. With V trimmed by 7 bases and J by 7 bases, 9 bases remained unmatched. The 5'RACE method, run with constant-segment primers, produced TCR alpha and TCR beta cDNA libraries (carrying sample barcodes and UMIs). TCRdb re-called the 5' RACE reads with MiXCR, one entry per CDR3 protein. In the table there are roughly 410,000 distinct CDR3 sequences, 24% of which are singletons. Study findings and constraints: Mainly in CM and EM were contracting CD4+ clones; CD8+ were in EMRA. Several responding clones turned up in pre-infection memory, indicating that cross-reactive memory may have taken part.

The rearrangement links TRBV2 to TRBJ1-2; 10 nucleotides align to TRBD1. The specimen sequenced was PBMCs or a T cell subset sorted from them (not recorded which). The origin of this receptor is an adult woman who had mild COVID-19 (a few samples of this study predate the infection). Cell type and time point are not known. The CDR3 is CASMQTGGFSGYTF. The CDR3 DNA reads TGTGCCAGCATGCAGACAGGGGGCTTTAGTGGCTACACCTTC.